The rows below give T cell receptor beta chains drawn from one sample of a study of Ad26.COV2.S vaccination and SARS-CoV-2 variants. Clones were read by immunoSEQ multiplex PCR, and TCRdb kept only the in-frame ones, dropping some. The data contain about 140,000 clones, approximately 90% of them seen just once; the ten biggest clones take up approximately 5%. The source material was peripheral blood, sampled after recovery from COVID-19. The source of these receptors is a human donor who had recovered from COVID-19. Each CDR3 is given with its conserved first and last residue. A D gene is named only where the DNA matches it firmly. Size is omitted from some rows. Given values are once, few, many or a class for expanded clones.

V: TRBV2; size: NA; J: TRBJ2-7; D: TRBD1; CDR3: CASLRDSLLGQYF; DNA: TGTGCCAGCCTCCGGGACAGCCTCCTAGGGCAGTACTTC
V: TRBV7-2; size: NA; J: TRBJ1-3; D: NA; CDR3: CASSSGGVISGNTIYF; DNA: TGTGCCAGCAGCTCGGGGGGGGTCATCTCTGGAAACACCATATATTTT
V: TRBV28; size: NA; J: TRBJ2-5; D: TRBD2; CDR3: CASSFGGVGTQYF; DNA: TGTGCCAGCAGTTTTGGGGGGGTGGGGACCCAGTACTTC
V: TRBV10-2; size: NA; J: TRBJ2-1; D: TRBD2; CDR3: CASSKLGLAGGNEQFF; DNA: TGCGCCAGCAGTAAACTCGGACTAGCGGGCGGTAATGAGCAGTTCTTC
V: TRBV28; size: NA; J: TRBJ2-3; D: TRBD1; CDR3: CASSLSGQKRTDTQYF; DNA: TGTGCCAGCAGTTTGTCGGGACAGAAGCGCACAGATACGCAGTATTTT
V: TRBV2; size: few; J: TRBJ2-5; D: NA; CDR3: CASSRDRGETQYF; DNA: TGTGCCAGCAGTAGGGATCGAGGGGAGACCCAGTACTTC
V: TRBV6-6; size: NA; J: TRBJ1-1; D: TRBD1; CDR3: CASRDRGRGTEAFF; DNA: TGTGCCAGCAGAGACAGGGGTAGAGGCACTGAAGCTTTCTTT
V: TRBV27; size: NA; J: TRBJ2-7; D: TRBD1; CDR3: CASSLGTGGTYEQYF; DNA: TGTGCCAGCAGTTTAGGGACAGGGGGGACCTACGAGCAGTACTTC
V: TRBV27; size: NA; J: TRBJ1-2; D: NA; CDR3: CASSRGNDNGYTF; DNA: TGTGCCAGCAGTCGGGGGAACGACAATGGCTACACCTTC
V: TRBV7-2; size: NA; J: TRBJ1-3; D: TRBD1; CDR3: CASSLRQGSAGDTIYF; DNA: TGTGCCAGCAGCCTACGACAGGGATCGGCGGGGGACACCATATATTTT
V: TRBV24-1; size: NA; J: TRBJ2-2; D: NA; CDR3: CATAGTANTGELFF; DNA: TGTGCCACCGCCGGGACGGCGAACACCGGGGAGCTGTTTTTT
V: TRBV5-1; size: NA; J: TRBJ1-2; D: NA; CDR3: CASNDGAYGYTF; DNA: TGCGCCAGCAACGACGGAGCGTATGGCTACACCTTC
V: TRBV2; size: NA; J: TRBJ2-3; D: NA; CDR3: CASGGSPSTDTQYF; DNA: TGTGCCAGCGGTGGGAGCCCTAGCACAGATACGCAGTATTTT
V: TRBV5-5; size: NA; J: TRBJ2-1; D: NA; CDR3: CASSPLQEALHNEQFF; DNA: TGTGCCAGCAGCCCCTTACAGGAAGCCCTCCACAATGAGCAGTTCTTC
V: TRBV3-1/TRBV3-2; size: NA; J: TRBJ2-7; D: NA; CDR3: CASSQEWSLSYEQYF; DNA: TGTGCCAGCAGCCAAGAGTGGTCCCTCTCCTACGAGCAGTACTTC
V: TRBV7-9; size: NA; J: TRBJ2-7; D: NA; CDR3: CASSHSYEQYF; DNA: TGTGCCAGCAGCCACAGCTACGAGCAGTACTTC
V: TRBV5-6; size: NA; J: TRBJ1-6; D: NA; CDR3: CASSLNLRGLGSPLHF; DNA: TGTGCCAGCAGCTTGAATTTAAGGGGCTTAGGCTCACCCCTCCACTTT
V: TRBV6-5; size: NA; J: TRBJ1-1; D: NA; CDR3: CASKIEMNTEAFF; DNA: TGTGCCAGCAAGATCGAAATGAACACTGAAGCTTTCTTT
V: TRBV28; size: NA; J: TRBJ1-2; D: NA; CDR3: CASSPRQEKGYTF; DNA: TGTGCCAGCAGTCCCCGACAGGAGAAAGGCTACACCTTC
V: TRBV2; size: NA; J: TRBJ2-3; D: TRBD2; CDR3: CASSDSGGAATQYF; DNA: TGTGCCAGCAGTGATAGCGGGGGGGCAGCTACGCAGTATTTT
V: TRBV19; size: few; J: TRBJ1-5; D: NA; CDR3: CATGWGAHQPQHF; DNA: TGTGCCACTGGGTGGGGGGCGCATCAGCCCCAGCATTTT
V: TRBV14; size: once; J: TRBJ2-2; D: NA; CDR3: CASSQAGLNTGELFF; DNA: TGTGCCAGCAGCCAAGCAGGGCTGAACACCGGGGAGCTGTTTTTT
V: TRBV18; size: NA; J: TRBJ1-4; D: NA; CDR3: CASSPPGARANEKLFF; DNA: TGTGCCAGCTCACCCCCCGGGGCGAGAGCTAATGAAAAACTGTTTTTT
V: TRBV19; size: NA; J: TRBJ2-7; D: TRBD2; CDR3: CASSPGLAGSSYEQYF; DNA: TGTGCCAGTTCCCCCGGACTAGCGGGGAGCTCCTACGAGCAGTACTTC
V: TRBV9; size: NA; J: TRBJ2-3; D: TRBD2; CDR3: CASSVGGLYMDTQYF; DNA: TGTGCCAGCAGCGTAGGGGGACTATACATGGATACGCAGTATTTT
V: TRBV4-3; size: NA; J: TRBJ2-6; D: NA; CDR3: CASSQVGGGLSGANVLTF; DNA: TGCGCCAGCAGCCAAGTAGGGGGGGGCCTCTCTGGGGCCAACGTCCTGACTTTC
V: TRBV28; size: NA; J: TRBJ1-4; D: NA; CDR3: CASSRPPGGTNEKLFF; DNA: TGTGCCAGCAGTCGCCCCCCCGGGGGAACTAATGAAAAACTGTTTTTT
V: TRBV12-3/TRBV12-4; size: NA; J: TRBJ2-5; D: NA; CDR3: CASSLQRGETQYF; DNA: TGTGCCAGCAGTTTACAGAGGGGGGAGACCCAGTACTTC
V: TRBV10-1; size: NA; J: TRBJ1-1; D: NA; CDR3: CASSESTNTEAFF; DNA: TGCGCCAGCAGTGAGTCCACGAACACTGAAGCTTTCTTT
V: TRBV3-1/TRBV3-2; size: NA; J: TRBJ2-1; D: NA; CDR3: CASSVALAADEQFF; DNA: TGTGCCAGCAGCGTGGCCCTAGCTGCCGATGAGCAGTTCTTC
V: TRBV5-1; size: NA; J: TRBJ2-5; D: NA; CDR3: CASSLDGSSQETQYF; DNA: TGCGCCAGCAGCTTGGACGGCTCCTCCCAAGAGACCCAGTACTTC
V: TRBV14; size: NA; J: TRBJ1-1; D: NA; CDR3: CASSLLGVNTEAFF; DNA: TGTGCCAGCAGCCTGTTGGGGGTTAACACTGAAGCTTTCTTT
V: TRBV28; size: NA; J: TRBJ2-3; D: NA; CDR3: CASSLPIGTQYF; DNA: TGTGCCAGCAGTTTACCGATAGGTACGCAGTATTTT
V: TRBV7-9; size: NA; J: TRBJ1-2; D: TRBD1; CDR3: CASSSQGIYGYTF; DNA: TGTGCCAGCAGCTCACAGGGGATCTATGGCTACACCTTC
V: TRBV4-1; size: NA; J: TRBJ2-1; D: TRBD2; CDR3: CASSLSRGGNEQFF; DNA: TGCGCCAGCAGCCTCTCACGGGGAGGGAATGAGCAGTTCTTC
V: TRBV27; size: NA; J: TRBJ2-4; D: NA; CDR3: CASSSSENPHIQYF; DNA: TGTGCCAGCAGTTCCTCAGAGAACCCCCACATTCAGTACTTC
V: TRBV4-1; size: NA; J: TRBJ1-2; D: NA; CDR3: CASSPLGSGTYGYTF; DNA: TGCGCCAGCAGCCCCTTGGGTTCCGGGACCTATGGCTACACCTTC
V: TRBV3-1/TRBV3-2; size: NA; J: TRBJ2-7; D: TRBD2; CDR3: CASSRSGGSYEQYF; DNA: TGTGCCAGCAGCCGAAGCGGGGGCTCCTACGAGCAGTACTTC
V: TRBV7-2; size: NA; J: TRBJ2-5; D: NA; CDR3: CASSLGGGRETQYF; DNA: TGTGCCAGCAGCTTAGGGGGGGGCCGAGAGACCCAGTACTTC
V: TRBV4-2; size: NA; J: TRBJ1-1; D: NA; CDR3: CASSQDVGGGGEAFF; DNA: TGTGCCAGCAGCCAAGATGTGGGGGGAGGTGGGGAAGCTTTCTTT
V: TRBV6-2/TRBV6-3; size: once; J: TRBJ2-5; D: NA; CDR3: CASSYTTLETQYF; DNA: TGTGCCAGCAGTTATACGACATTAGAGACCCAGTACTTC
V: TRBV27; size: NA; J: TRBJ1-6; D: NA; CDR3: CASSPTAYNLSPLHF; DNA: TGTGCCAGCAGTCCGACAGCCTACAATCTTTCACCCCTCCACTTT
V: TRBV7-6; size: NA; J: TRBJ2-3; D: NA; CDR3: CASSLGLTDTQYF; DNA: TGTGCCAGCAGCTTGGGTTTGACAGATACGCAGTATTTT
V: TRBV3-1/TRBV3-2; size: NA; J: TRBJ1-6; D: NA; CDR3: CASSPTEDILLGPYNWDYSPLHF; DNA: TGTGCCAGCAGCCCCACCGAAGACATATTGTTAGGTCCATATAATTGGGATTATTCACCCCTCCACTTT
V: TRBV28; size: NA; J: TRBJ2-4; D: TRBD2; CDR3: CASSNADRGGIKNIQYF; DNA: TGTGCCAGCAGTAATGCAGACCGGGGGGGCATCAAAAACATTCAGTACTTC
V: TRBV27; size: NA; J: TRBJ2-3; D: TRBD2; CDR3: CASSAIAGATDTQYF; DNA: TGTGCCAGCAGTGCCATAGCGGGGGCCACAGATACGCAGTATTTT
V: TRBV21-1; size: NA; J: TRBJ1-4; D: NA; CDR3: CASPPRGQDNEKLFF; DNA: TGTGCCAGCCCCCCTCGGGGACAGGATAATGAAAAACTGTTTTTT
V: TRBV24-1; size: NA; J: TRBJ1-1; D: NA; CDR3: CATSDSDENTEAFF; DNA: TGTGCCACCAGTGATTCGGATGAGAACACTGAAGCTTTCTTT
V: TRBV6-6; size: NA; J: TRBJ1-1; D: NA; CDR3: CASSYNEPGSEAFF; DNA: TGTGCCAGCAGTTACAACGAACCAGGGTCTGAAGCTTTCTTT
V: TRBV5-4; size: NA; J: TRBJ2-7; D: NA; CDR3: CASSSPRDPYEQYF; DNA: TGTGCCAGCAGCTCCCCCAGGGACCCCTACGAGCAGTACTTC
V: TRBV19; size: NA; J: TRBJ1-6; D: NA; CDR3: CASSGLNNSPLHF; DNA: TGTGCCAGTTCCGGACTCAATAATTCACCCCTCCACTTT
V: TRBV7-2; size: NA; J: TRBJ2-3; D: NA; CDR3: CASSLARPPTDTQYF; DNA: TGTGCCAGCAGCTTAGCGCGCCCGCCCACAGATACGCAGTATTTT
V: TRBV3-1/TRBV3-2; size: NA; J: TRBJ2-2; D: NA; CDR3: CASSQSLGAGELFF; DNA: TGTGCCAGCAGCCAATCATTAGGGGCCGGGGAGCTGTTTTTT